The 20 T cell receptor beta chains reported below all come from one sample, sequenced in a study of cytomegalovirus exposure and HLA in healthy donors. PCR was performed using 60 Vbeta and 13 Jbeta primers. Libraries were prepared by immunoSEQ multiplex PCR; TCRdb keeps only in-frame clonotypes and omits some of them. The table includes 95,000 to 110,000 clones, around 77% detected once. The sequenced material came from PBMCs. These receptors all stem from a male donor in good health and CMV-seronegative.

This chain uses TRBV15 with TRBJ1-4; the D gene is possibly TRBD1 (6 bases). Trimming removed 1 base at V and 7 bases at J, with 16 bases between. Per germline, CDR1 LNHNV and CDR2 YYDKDF (reference sequence). There are 16 residues in the CDR3. The CDR3 bases are TGTGCCACCAGCAGAGGCTTGGGAGGGGGACTTGAAAAACTGTTTTTT. Translation: CATSRGLGGGLEKLFF.

CDR3 nucleotides: TGCGCCAGCAGCCAGATGATGAACACTGAAGCTTTCTTT. It is translated as CASSQMMNTEAFF. V usage is TRBV5-1 and J usage is TRBJ1-1; no reliable D call. The CDR3 consists of 13 residues. Germline V gene lookup returns CDR1 SGHRS and CDR2 YFSETQ. Trimming stripped 4 bases from V and 0 bases from J, with 7 bases between.

The chain is built from TRBV13 and TRBJ2-5; TRBD1 might be the D (5 bases). Looked up from germline, CDR1 is PRHDT and CDR2 is FYEKMQ (reference sequence). The CDR3 is 14 amino acids. The V and J ends lost 5 bases and 2 bases respectively, with 12 bases between them. Written as DNA, the CDR3 is TGTGCCAGCAGCCGATCAGGACATCAAGAGACCCAGTACTTC. Encoded protein: CASSRSGHQETQYF. Using reference TRBV13 and TRBJ2-5 for the parts outside the CDR3, the full variable domain is AAGVIQSPRHLIKEKRETATLKCYPIPRHDTVYWYQQGPGQDPQFLISFYEKMQSDKGSIPDRFSAQQFSDYHSELNMSSLELGDSALYFCASSRSGHQETQYFGPGTRLLVL.

The chain links TRBV19 to TRBJ2-1, with 10 bases aligning to TRBD2. V trimming: 7 bases; J trimming: 6 bases; junction bases outside the gene matches: 18. From germline, CDR1 is LNHDA and CDR2 SQIVND (reference sequence). This CDR3 comprises 18 residues. CDR3 in amino acids: CASTHGVAGGPLGNEQFF. The CDR3 bases are TGTGCCAGTACCCATGGGGTAGCGGGAGGACCCCTCGGCAATGAGCAGTTCTTC.

The rearrangement uses TRBV6-4 and TRBJ2-3; 9 positions match TRBD1. CDR1 and CDR2 (germline): MRHNA, SNTAGT. V shed 5 bases, J shed 0 bases, and the junction held 9 bases outside the gene matches. The CDR3 runs to 17 residues. The DNA for the CDR3 is TGTGCCAGCAGTCCACTTGGACAGGGGTCAAGCACAGATACGCAGTATTTT. It yields the protein CASSPLGQGSSTDTQYF.

The rearrangement links TRBV6-6 to TRBJ1-1, with TRBD1 matching 7 bases. Per the germline V gene, CDR1 is MNHNY and CDR2 is SVGAGI (reference sequence). The CDR3 runs to 13 residues. V gave up 4 bases and J gave up 2 bases; unmatched junction bases: 1. The CDR3 here is CASSWDRNTEAFF. DNA of the CDR3: TGTGCCAGCAGTTGGGACAGAAACACTGAAGCTTTCTTT.

There are a few counts of this clone. V and J are TRBV5-1 and TRBJ2-2, with 11 positions matching TRBD2. The CDR3 spans 16 residues. Per germline, CDR1 SGHRS and CDR2 YFSETQ. V shed 4 bases, J shed 3 bases, and the junction held 5 bases outside the gene matches. The CDR3 nucleotides read TGCGCCAGCAGCCTTGGGACTAGCGGCTACACCGGGGAGCTGTTTTTT. Its translation is CASSLGTSGYTGELFF.

The CDR3, as DNA: TGTGCCAGCAGCTACCGGGGACAGGGGATAGGGGAGACCCAGTACTTC. Amino acid sequence: CASSYRGQGIGETQYF. The chain carries TRBV7-9 and TRBJ2-5, with TRBD1 matching over 10 bases. The germline V gene encodes CDR1 SEHNR and CDR2 FQNEAQ (reference sequence). The CDR3 has 16 residues. The V segment lost 4 bases and the J segment 5 bases; nucleotides outside the gene matches: 10.

This sequence joins TRBV27 and TRBJ1-1; 9 bases are a match to TRBD1. The CDR3 sequence is 14 residues long. Germline CDR1 MNHEY, CDR2 SMNVEV (reference sequence). The V and J ends lost 3 bases and 3 bases, in that order; junction bases with no gene match: 2. CDR3 sequence: CASSFGQGYTEAFF. CDR3 nucleotide sequence: TGTGCCAGCAGTTTCGGACAGGGGTACACTGAAGCTTTCTTT.

The chain links TRBV19 to TRBJ2-1; 12 nucleotides line up with TRBD2. The CDR3 is made up of 15 amino acids. CDR1 is LNHDA, CDR2 SQIVND, per germline (reference sequence). V shed 3 bases and J 8 bases; nucleotides not matched to a gene: 5. The CDR3 loop is CASSMSSGRGDEQFF. The CDR3 DNA is TGTGCCAGTAGTATGTCTAGCGGGAGGGGCGATGAGCAGTTCTTC.

V gene TRBV11-2 combines with J gene TRBJ2-3, with D maybe TRBD2 (5 bases). CDR1 and CDR2 (germline): SGHAT, FQNNGV. V lost 3 bases to trimming and J lost 3 bases, with 10 bases between them. This CDR3 has 14 residues. CDR3 in amino acids: CASSFGGSTDTQYF. CDR3 in DNA: TGTGCCAGCAGCTTCGGTGGGAGTACAGATACGCAGTATTTT.

This chain links TRBV19 with TRBJ1-2; 7 nucleotides align to TRBD1. Germline V gene sequence: CDR1 LNHDA, CDR2 SQIVND (reference sequence). J lost 0 bases, V lost 6 bases, and 4 bases had no gene match. CDR3 length equals 14 residues. The DNA of the CDR3 is TGTGCCAGTAGATCCGGGACAGCTAACTATGGCTACACCTTC. Protein product: CASRSGTANYGYTF. The variable domain in full, with the rest retrieved from reference TRBV19 and TRBJ1-2, is DGGITQSPKYLFRKEGQNVTLSCEQNLNHDAMYWYRQDPGQGLRLIYYSQIVNDFQKGDIAEGYSVSREKKESFPLTVTSAQKNPTAFYLCASRSGTANYGYTFGSGTRLTVV.

This sequence joins TRBV5-6 and TRBJ2-7; D possibly corresponds to TRBD1 (7 bases). CDR3 length: 14 residues. Trimming shortened V by 0 bases and J by 7 bases, and 14 bases separated the two germline ends. Per the germline V gene, CDR1 is SGHDT and CDR2 is YYEEEE. CDR3 in amino acids: CASSLGRGLGEQYF. CDR3 DNA sequence: TGTGCCAGCAGCTTGGGGAGGGGGCTGGGGGAGCAGTACTTC.

The chain is built from TRBV5-6 and TRBJ1-5; 7 nucleotides agree with TRBD1. The CDR3 runs 16 residues. Germline lookup yields CDR1 SGHDT and CDR2 YYEEEE. The V and J ends lost 2 bases and 0 bases, in that order; junction bases with no gene match: 5. The DNA for the CDR3 is TGTGCCAGCAGCTTAGGGGGCGACCTTAGCAATCAGCCCCAGCATTTT. It codes for CASSLGGDLSNQPQHF.

The chain links TRBV2 to TRBJ1-1, with D unclear. Germline CDR1 and CDR2: SNHLY and FYNNEI. Trimming took off 2 bases at V and 0 bases at J, with 4 bases between the two ends. The CDR3 covers 13 residues. CDR3 loop: CASSELVNTEAFF. The CDR3 bases are TGTGCCAGCAGTGAACTTGTGAACACTGAAGCTTTCTTT.

The sample holds a few counts of this clone. J is TRBJ1-2 and V is TRBV5-1; D is possibly TRBD1 (6 bases). This CDR3 region has 17 residues. Trimming cost V 0 bases and J 4 bases, with 19 bases left between them. Germline V gives CDR1 SGHRS, CDR2 YFSETQ. This chain's CDR3 is CASSLAPGQPNLYGYTF. The CDR3 bases are TGCGCCAGCAGCTTGGCCCCTGGACAGCCCAACCTCTATGGCTACACCTTC.

This chain links TRBV7-2 with TRBJ2-7; 8 nucleotides agree with TRBD2. The ends lost 7 bases at V and 4 bases at J; junction bases unmatched: 15. The germline V gene has CDR1 SGHTA and CDR2 FQGNSA. CDR3 length: 16 amino acids. The CDR3 DNA sequence: TGTGCCAGCACCACCCGCCGGCGGGAGGACGCATACGAGCAGTACTTC. This translates into CASTTRRREDAYEQYF.

The chain carries TRBV2 and TRBJ2-1; 7 bases are shared with TRBD2. Germline V lookup: CDR1 SNHLY, CDR2 FYNNEI. The junction had 19 bases not matched to a gene; V was cut back by 7 bases and J by 1 base. This CDR3 has 19 residues. The DNA of the CDR3 is TGTGCCAGCATCCTGCCCGGGCTAGCGGAAATAGGATCCTACAATGAGCAGTTCTTC. Its protein product is CASILPGLAEIGSYNEQFF.

This chain uses TRBV28 with TRBJ2-5, with D perhaps matching TRBD1 (5 bases). This CDR3 region has 13 residues. Per germline, CDR1 MDHEN and CDR2 SYDVKM. V was clipped by 6 bases and J by 2 bases, with 10 bases between them. CDR3 bases: TGTGCCAGCAGGTGGCAGGGACAAGAGACCCAGTACTTC. Protein: CASRWQGQETQYF.

The CDR3 coding sequence is TGTGCCAGCAGCCGGACAAGCTTGGAGACCCAGTACTTC. Protein sequence: CASSRTSLETQYF. The chain couples TRBV7-2 to TRBJ2-5, with D perhaps TRBD1 (5 bases). Looked up from germline, CDR1 is SGHTA and CDR2 is FQGNSA. The CDR3 spans 13 residues. V was cut by 5 bases and J by 5 bases, with 12 bases left in between.